This entry concerns a single T cell receptor (beta chain). What antigen it recognizes has not been identified. No much larger clonotype is one base removed from it; base qualities were not supplied. The CDR3 runs 15 amino acids, cysteine and phenylalanine included. Only the CDR3 portion is preserved as DNA: 45 bases, with reading frame beginning at the first base. V sheds 8 bases and J sheds 2 bases, leaving 19 bases between their ends. The germline V gene sets CDR1 to MGHRA and CDR2 to YSYEKL. The cohort comprised fewer than 750 healthy bone marrow donors. At the time of sampling, all cohort members were nominally healthy, though unrecorded immune exposures were likely present. The donor tested CMV seronegative and was one of the 352 seronegative cohort members. A peripheral blood sample was collected from each donor, and TCR beta sequencing was performed on peripheral blood mononuclear cells. The Qiagen DNeasy Blood Extraction Kit was used to extract genomic DNA from the blood cell samples.

These data come from a study of cytomegalovirus exposure and HLA in healthy donors (dated by TCRdb to the late 2010s). Study-level background: An earlier analysis of roughly 610 of the donors reported approximately 300 Gb of sequence data and some 110 million unique TCR beta sequences obtained from roughly 170 million T cells. About 300 gigabases of sequencing data and tens of millions of unique TCR sequences were included in an early release covering several hundred HLA-typed donors. Of the roughly 430 genotyped donors, around 81% fell in the genetic ancestry cluster associated with self-reported Caucasian donors. The study was designed to test whether signatures of past pathogen exposure could be identified by cataloging public T cell receptors. The study used immunosequencing to profile the T cell repertoires of 666 subjects and linked those repertoires to cytomegalovirus serostatus. Along with the approximately 620-subject first cohort, a separate validation cohort of around 110 different subjects was used. The study combined high-throughput TCR immunosequencing, statistical association of individual TCRs with disease status, and machine learning to predict cytomegalovirus infection status. To study patterns of TCR occurrence, a later analysis re-analyzed previously published TCR beta repertoires from 600 to 750 donors and added high-resolution HLA genotyping. Rather than drawing on any new phenotypic data, the later analysis identified candidate immune exposures from TCR beta sequences and the way those sequences occurred across donors. An earlier analysis of 587 of the donors used high-throughput TCR beta sequencing to judge whether each TCR beta V gene segment behaved as functional or pseudogenic. Alongside the repertoire data, information on donor age, sex, ethnicity and CMV serostatus was compiled. Genome-wide SNP genotypes for about 65% of the roughly 670 donors were used in a later genetic analysis, which treated that subset as a discovery cohort. Every repertoire in the discovery cohort had been generated on one and the same sequencing platform. HLA typing covered class I and class II loci at four-digit resolution. Typing coverage differed by locus: A, B, C, DRB1 and DQB1 were typed in roughly 620-640 donors, DQA1 in roughly 500, DPA1 in approximately 600, and DPB1 in 400 to 480. Four to six DR-DQ haplotypes were handled as single units for association and clustering because linkage in the cohort was strong. On average, about 240,000 unique TCR beta nucleotide sequences were sequenced per donor among 350 to 400 genotyped donors of the cohort, with 15% to 20% of those sequences being non-productive. Overall study results and their limits: Cytomegalovirus status was reported to be diagnosed by the classifier with high specificity and sensitivity in both the original and validation cohorts. A group of highly shared sequence variants was considered likely to be a technical artifact of the sequencing pipeline. Some IMGT-functional V segments, including TRBV6-2 and TRBV6-3, could not be distinguished by the 87-base-pair reads and were therefore excluded. Immune exposure information for the cohort was limited to CMV serostatus. Because HLA typing was unavailable for some donors at each locus, only the typed subset was used in association tests. Sequencing depth was assumed to be roughly uniform across donors in the presence/absence analyses, though that assumption may not hold. A later genetic analysis associated a missense DCLRE1C variant with V-gene and J-gene trimming of TCR beta chains, and an independent cohort replicated the association. The authors suggested that the approach could potentially be extended to other disease states and immunological phenotypes. Most TCR sequences were observed very rarely across donors, whereas some public TCRs were present in many individuals. According to a later analysis, TCR association rates differed among HLA loci, with DRB1 alleles showing the most associated TCRs and HLA-C alleles showing the fewest. In a later analysis, about 17,000 TCR beta sequences were associated with specific HLA alleles at a false discovery rate of 0.05. Compared with equally common non-associated chains, HLA-associated TCR beta chains in a later analysis were more clonally expanded and had lower generation probabilities. In a later analysis, several top co-occurrence clusters were reported to appear linked to parvovirus B19, influenza, CMV and Epstein-Barr virus. Because counts were too low, about 15 rarely observed V segments, including chromosome 9 orphons, were left out of the earlier analysis of some 640 of the donors. In a later genetic analysis, fewer N-insertions in productive TCRs were reported among donors in an Asian-associated ancestry cluster than the roughly 670-donor mean. Broadly in line with IMGT annotations, most TCR beta V segments showed up in productive rearrangements about 90% or about 30% of the time in an earlier analysis of 450 to 750 of the donors. The study listed 164 TCR beta chains as associated with cytomegalovirus. A further reported finding was that TCR beta sequences accurately predicted the HLA-A and HLA-B alleles for most subjects in the first cohort. Strong co-occurrence of HLA alleles, especially DR and DQ, made assigning TCR associations to individual alleles difficult. Only TCR beta chains were sequenced in this cohort, and the absence of alpha or paired-chain data limited detectable features. A later analysis found that most CMV-associated TCR beta chains appeared HLA-restricted, with HLA associations seemingly driven largely by CMV exposure. Correlated functional status among segregating V segments might be attributable to linkage disequilibrium, but an unknown experimental factor could not be ruled out. Three of the identified cytomegalovirus-associated TCR beta chains were confirmed in vitro to be specific for cytomegalovirus antigens.

Libraries were built with the immunoSEQ multiplex PCR assay. For the multiplex PCR, a mixture combining 60 forward primers for TCR Vbeta segments and 13 reverse primers for TCR Jbeta segments was used. The CDR3 region of rearranged TCR beta genes was amplified from genomic DNA with a multiplex PCR assay. The Illumina HiSeq System was used to sequence the amplified TCR beta libraries as 87-base-pair reads. Concerning the study's data processing: Across the 640 or so repertoires, a later analysis counted tens of millions of unique TCR beta chains, 9 million to 14 million of which were shared by at least two donors. Raw reads were error-corrected and collapsed into unique sequences with a nearest-neighbor algorithm that merged closely related sequences to remove PCR and sequencing errors. To assign V, D and J gene segments, CDR3 sequences were aligned to IMGT reference sequences. For a sequence to be retained, a match of at least six nucleotides was required to both a V gene segment and a J gene segment. Rearrangements were called productive when the CDR3 lacked stop codons and stayed in frame with V and J; all others were non-productive. CDR3 was defined according to IMGT convention as the region running from the second conserved V-encoded cysteine to the conserved J-encoded phenylalanine. In an earlier analysis of 500 to 650 of the donors, sequences lacking an unambiguous match to a single V gene segment were excluded. In an earlier analysis of 500 to 750 of the donors, V segments were called functional above 56.7% productive rearrangements and were called segregating when the between-donor standard deviation exceeded 5%. A statistical classification framework was developed to diagnose cytomegalovirus status using the catalog of TCR beta chain sequences. V and J gene assignment, in a later analysis, came from comparing TCR nucleotide sequences with IMGT/GENE-DB human TR gene sequences. In a later analysis, CDR3 sequences and most-parsimonious VDJ recombination scenarios were assigned using the TCRdist pipeline. A later analysis defined each TCR beta chain by its CDR3 amino acid sequence plus V-gene family, and excluded reads lacking a unique V-gene family. To address suspected cross-contamination and a sequencing artifact, a later analysis removed several hundred highly shared, low-generation-probability nucleotide sequences. In a later analysis, a clonal expansion index was calculated for each public chain from normalized within-repertoire ranks of inferred template counts. Generation probabilities in a later analysis came from a VDJ recombination model fitted to out-of-frame rearrangements, and those results were checked against IGoR. A later analysis scored TCR-TCR, TCR-HLA and TCR-CMV co-occurrence with hypergeometric tests, applying a repertoire-size bias correction to TCR pairs. To estimate false discovery rates, a later analysis permuted the HLA or CMV assignments 20 times. In a later analysis, co-occurring TCRs were grouped using DBSCAN, with TCRdist sequence similarity added in when clustering inside HLA-allele-positive subsets. Co-occurrence clustering excluded repertoires with fewer than 30,000 or more than 120,000 public chains, plus five with anomalous nucleotide sharing. In its TCRdb copy, this immuneACCESS table keeps in-frame sequences only and misses some clones. Where compared with another copy, unresolved V genes explain less than half of these, and the others have no known cause. The V and J calls and clone size were taken over from that table, and D and trimming were inferred from the DNA. Recorded for this sample are around 200,000 clones; around 89% of them occurred a single time. Jointly, the top ten make up less than 1.2% of the sample.

The receptor comes from a woman between 18 and 29 years old in good health and CMV-seronegative. The sequenced sample was PBMCs. The V and J genes are TRBV4-1 and TRBJ2-7; a tentative D match to TRBD2 spans 5 bases. The CDR3 amino acid sequence is: CASAPWGSGPYEQYF. The DNA is TGCGCCAGCGCCCCTTGGGGAAGCGGCCCCTACGAGCAGTACTTC.